The clone carrying this TCR beta chain appeared a single time. The CDR3 covers 14 residues. Germline values: CDR1 MNHEY, CDR2 SVGAGI. With V trimmed by 6 bases and J by 4 bases, 5 bases remained unmatched. This record comes from a study of cytotoxic CD8 clonotypes in ibrutinib-treated CLL. The method was immunoSEQ multiplex PCR; TCRdb's version includes in-frame clones alone and lacks a portion of them. The sample lists approximately 120,000 clones, under 70% seen once, with about 39% in the top ten. V gene TRBV6-5 combines with J gene TRBJ2-1; TRBD1 agrees at 8 bases. The sequenced sample was PBMCs, obtained after 24 months of ibrutinib treatment. The receptor was derived from a human donor with chronic lymphocytic leukemia. Here the CDR3 reads CASRLTGVYNEQFF. The CDR3, as DNA: TGTGCCAGCAGGCTGACAGGGGTGTACAATGAGCAGTTCTTC.